Each of the 2 T cell receptor beta chains below was sequenced from the same sample in a study of neurological immune-mediated disorders. TCRdb redid the calling of the 5' RACE reads with MiXCR, one entry per CDR3 protein. The sample contains more than 50,000 distinct CDR3 sequences, 7% to 10% of which appear only once. Time point meaning: longitudinal time-point 3. Sample: PBMCs. These receptors were obtained from a woman aged 40 to 50 in good health.

There are many counts of this clonotype. This chain links TRBV10-3 with TRBJ2-7; D not resolved. This CDR3 contains 12 residues. Germline CDR1 reads ENHRY; CDR2 reads SYGVKD. V gave up 3 bases and J gave up 6 bases, with 9 bases separating them. The CDR3 sequence is CAISEHRTEQYF. As DNA, the CDR3 is TGTGCCATCAGTGAACACCGAACCGAGCAGTACTTC.

Many counts were recorded for this clonotype. The chain is built from TRBV7-3 and TRBJ1-1; TRBD1 is a possible D gene (5 bases). V was shortened by 2 bases and J by 9 bases, with 16 bases between the two germline ends. Germline V gene sequence: CDR1 SGHTA, CDR2 FQGTGA. The CDR3 runs 14 residues. CDR3 protein: CASSLSGGTPKAFF. The CDR3 DNA reads TGTGCCAGCAGCTTATCCGGCGGGACTCCGAAAGCTTTCTTT.